This passage covers 28 T cell receptor beta chains from one sample sequenced in a study of OX40 agonist ivuxolimab in advanced cancers. Repertoires were generated with immunoSEQ multiplex PCR, while TCRdb's copy carries only in-frame clones and drops some. The profile shows tens of thousands of clones, about nine tenths of them singletons. The sample here was CD4+ or CD8+ T cells sorted from blood, taken in a trial of the OX40 agonist ivuxolimab. These receptors were taken from an adult with an advanced solid tumor such as melanoma, head and neck, liver or kidney cancer.

This rearrangement joins TRBV30 to TRBJ1-5; 9 bases line up with TRBD1. Germline V gene data show CDR1 as GTSNPN and CDR2 as SVGIG (reference sequence). The length of the CDR3 is 15 residues. The V gene end was trimmed by 1 base and the J gene end by 4 bases; junction bases not matched to a gene: 5. This CDR3 reads CAWSDPQGANQPQHF. The CDR3 nucleotides read TGTGCCTGGAGTGACCCACAGGGGGCAAATCAGCCCCAGCATTTT.

In this sample, this clone turned up once. This chain joins TRBV18 and TRBJ2-2; 7 bases map to TRBD1. Germline V lookup: CDR1 KGHSH, CDR2 LQKENI. V was pared by 3 bases and J by 4 bases, with 8 bases of the junction left unmatched. The CDR3 runs 16 residues. CDR3 nucleotides: TGTGCCAGCTCACCCCAAGAGACAGGGCCCACCGGGGAGCTGTTTTTT. It translates to CASSPQETGPTGELFF.

The rearrangement joins TRBV27 to TRBJ2-3, with 9 nucleotides matching TRBD2. CDR1 is MNHEY, CDR2 SMNVEV, per germline (reference sequence). This CDR3 region has 18 residues. Trimming removed 1 base from V and 3 bases from J; junction bases left unmatched: 11. The CDR3 reads CASSLYRSSSGKTDTQYF. The CDR3 coding sequence is TGTGCCAGCAGTTTATACCGATCGTCTAGCGGGAAGACAGATACGCAGTATTTT.

V usage is TRBV29-1 and J usage is TRBJ1-1, with a possible D match to TRBD1 (5 bases). This CDR3 comprises 14 residues. CDR1 SQVTM and CDR2 ANQGSEA come from the germline V gene. Trimming removed 4 bases at V and 5 bases at J, with 17 bases between. The CDR3 loop is CSVVRDPKGTEAFF. DNA of the CDR3: TGCAGCGTTGTCCGGGACCCTAAAGGGACTGAAGCTTTCTTT.

This clone showed up just once. In DNA form, the CDR3 reads TGTGCCAGCAGTCCAACAGGGGATCGAAATCAGCCCCAGCATTTT. Translating it yields CASSPTGDRNQPQHF. This sequence joins TRBV28 and TRBJ1-5, with TRBD1 matching 7 bases. J was trimmed by 4 bases and V by 5 bases; bases with no gene match: 8. The CDR3 contains 15 residues. Germline-derived CDR1 and CDR2 are MDHEN and SYDVKM.

This rearrangement joins TRBV30 to TRBJ2-7; 7 bases line up with TRBD2. J gave up 2 bases and V 1 base, and 2 bases lay outside the gene matches. The CDR3 loop spans 13 amino acids. Looked up from germline, CDR1 is GTSNPN and CDR2 is SVGIG (reference sequence). This CDR3 is CAWSGGGAYEQYF. The CDR3 bases are TGTGCCTGGAGTGGTGGGGGGGCCTACGAGCAGTACTTC.

The CDR3 DNA follows: TGTGCCAGCAAGTTAGCGGGAGGCCGTTACAATGAGCAGTTCTTC. It encodes CASKLAGGRYNEQFF. The chain uses TRBV2 and TRBJ2-1; 10 positions match TRBD2. Germline V CDR1 and CDR2: SNHLY, FYNNEI. V lost 7 bases to trimming and J lost 4 bases; unmatched junction nucleotides: 7. This CDR3 has 15 amino acids.

The rearrangement uses TRBV7-2 and TRBJ2-1; 7 bases agree with TRBD2. J gave up 5 bases and V 6 bases, and 10 bases lay outside the gene matches. The germline gives CDR1 SGHTA, CDR2 FQGNSA. The CDR3 has 15 residues. Written as DNA, the CDR3 is TGTGCCAGCAGGAGACCGGGACTACCAAACAATGAGCAGTTCTTC. Amino acid sequence: CASRRPGLPNNEQFF. Full variable domain (remainder filled in from reference TRBV7-2 and TRBJ2-1): GAGVSQSPSNKVTEKGKDVELRCDPISGHTALYWYRQSLGQGLEFLIYFQGNSAPDKSGLPSDRFSAERTGGSVSTLTIQRTQQEDSAVYLCASRRPGLPNNEQFFGPGTRLTVL.

V is TRBV7-2 and J is TRBJ2-1; TRBD2 aligns across 11 bases. This CDR3 contains 14 residues. J gave up 7 bases and V 8 bases, and 7 bases lay outside the gene matches. From germline, CDR1 is SGHTA and CDR2 FQGNSA. CDR3 DNA sequence: TGTGCCAGCGGGGTAGCGGGAGGGTGGAATGAGCAGTTCTTC. Protein sequence: CASGVAGGWNEQFF.

The V gene is TRBV6-6, the J gene TRBJ1-2; D not certain. In germline, CDR1 is MNHNY, CDR2 SVGAGI (reference sequence). The CDR3 has 14 amino acids. V was trimmed by 0 bases and J by 5 bases, leaving 10 bases between them. The CDR3 is CASSYSADTYGYTF. CDR3 in DNA: TGTGCCAGCAGTTACTCCGCGGATACATATGGCTACACCTTC.

The chain links TRBV5-1 to TRBJ2-3, with 7 bases matching TRBD2. V trimming: 0 bases; J trimming: 3 bases; junction bases outside the gene matches: 4. Germline CDR1 and CDR2: SGHRS and YFSETQ. The CDR3 has 15 residues. The CDR3 DNA sequence: TGCGCCAGCAGCTTGGATGCGGGAGTTACAGATACGCAGTATTTT. As protein: CASSLDAGVTDTQYF. Full variable domain (outside the CDR3, taken from reference TRBV5-1 and TRBJ2-3): KAGVTQTPRYLIKTRGQQVTLSCSPISGHRSVSWYQQTPGQGLQFLFEYFSETQRNKGNFPGRFSGRQFSNSRSEMNVSTLELGDSALYLCASSLDAGVTDTQYFGPGTRLTVL.

This clone was detected only once. The V call is TRBV7-9, the J call TRBJ2-7; TRBD1 agrees at 7 bases. CDR3 size: 13 residues. CDR1 and CDR2 from the germline V gene are SEHNR and FQNEAQ (reference sequence). V gave up 5 bases and J gave up 7 bases; unmatched junction bases: 8. The CDR3 protein is CASSVGTASEQYF. For the CDR3, the DNA is TGTGCCAGCAGCGTAGGGACAGCTTCTGAGCAGTACTTC. Complete variable domain (other parts from reference TRBV7-9 and TRBJ2-7): DTGVSQNPRHKITKRGQNVTFRCDPISEHNRLYWYRQTLGQGPEFLTYFQNEAQLEKSRLLSDRFSAERPKGSFSTLEIQRTEQGDSAMYLCASSVGTASEQYFGPGTRLTVT.

The chain links TRBV18 to TRBJ1-1; D unclear. The CDR3 spans 14 residues. V gave up 3 bases and J gave up 0 bases, with 8 bases separating them. From germline, CDR1 is KGHSH and CDR2 LQKENI. The CDR3 loop reads CASSPITLNTEAFF. The DNA of the CDR3 is TGTGCCAGCTCACCCATAACACTGAACACTGAAGCTTTCTTT.

In DNA form, the CDR3 reads TGTGCCAGCACGTCCGCATTACAGGGTGGGGAGACCCAGTACTTC. It specifies CASTSALQGGETQYF. The gene calls are TRBV6-5 and TRBJ2-5; possible D gene TRBD1, 6 bases. V lost 7 bases to trimming and J lost 5 bases, with 20 bases between them. The CDR3 extends over 15 amino acids. The germline V gene has CDR1 MNHEY and CDR2 SVGAGI.

The chain carries TRBV19 and TRBJ1-5, with TRBD1 identical over 12 bases. CDR3 length equals 21 residues. Germline values: CDR1 LNHDA, CDR2 SQIVND (reference sequence). The V gene end was trimmed by 3 bases and the J gene end by 5 bases; junction bases not matched to a gene: 20. In nucleotides, the CDR3 is TGTGCCAGTAGTATCCTAGCGTCCTGGGACAGGGGGCCAAGGGGAGATCAGCCCCAGCATTTT. It codes for CASSILASWDRGPRGDQPQHF.

In this sample, this clone turned up once. The chain is built from TRBV4-2 and TRBJ2-3; 14 bases fit TRBD2. In germline, CDR1 is LGHNA, CDR2 YNFKEQ. After removal of 4 bases from V and 2 bases from J, the junction contained 14 bases not matched to a gene. The CDR3 length is 20 residues. This CDR3 is CASSPVGLAGGQDYTDTQYF. In nucleotides, the CDR3 is TGTGCCAGCAGCCCGGTAGGACTAGCGGGAGGCCAGGACTACACAGATACGCAGTATTTT.

The rearrangement joins TRBV9 to TRBJ2-1; TRBD2 agrees at 13 bases. Germline CDR1 is SGDLS and CDR2 is YYNGEE. The V gene end was trimmed by 3 bases and the J gene end by 8 bases; junction bases not matched to a gene: 5. The CDR3 runs 15 residues. The CDR3 bases are TGTGCCAGCAGCGCCGGACTAGCGGGAGCGCATGAGCAGTTCTTC. Translation gives CASSAGLAGAHEQFF.

This chain uses TRBV27 with TRBJ1-5; maybe TRBD1 (6 bases). V was clipped by 4 bases and J by 0 bases, with 13 bases between them. The CDR3 is 16 amino acids. Germline loops: CDR1 MNHEY, CDR2 SMNVEV (reference sequence). The CDR3, as DNA: TGTGCCAGCAGTTCGGCAGGGGCGTATAGCAATCAGCCCCAGCATTTT. Residues: CASSSAGAYSNQPQHF.

The count of this clone is one. The chain is built from TRBV5-1 and TRBJ2-3; TRBD2 aligns across 9 bases. Germline V gives CDR1 SGHRS, CDR2 YFSETQ. V dropped 0 bases and J dropped 4; count of bases not matched to a gene: 3. The CDR3 extends over 15 amino acids. The CDR3 DNA is TGCGCCAGCAGCTTGGTAGCGGGAGAGGCAGATACGCAGTATTTT. Protein product: CASSLVAGEADTQYF.

This clone was detected once. The chain joins TRBV5-1 to TRBJ2-1; 11 bases are shared with TRBD2. CDR1 is SGHRS and CDR2 is YFSETQ in the germline V gene. This CDR3 region has 17 residues. V was clipped by 0 bases and J by 8 bases; unmatched bases: 10. The CDR3 sequence is CASSLDRTSGLAHEQFF. The CDR3 bases are TGCGCCAGCAGCTTGGACCGGACTAGCGGGTTAGCGCATGAGCAGTTCTTC.

V usage is TRBV9 and J usage is TRBJ2-3; D unresolved. The CDR3 is made up of 14 amino acids. V lost 4 bases to trimming and J lost 2 bases, with 11 bases between them. Germline V gene data show CDR1 as SGDLS and CDR2 as YYNGEE. CDR3 coding DNA: TGTGCCAGCAGCCCCCCCTCGCCCACAGATACGCAGTATTTT. Amino acids: CASSPPSPTDTQYF.

V gene TRBV5-4 combines with J gene TRBJ2-1, with D possibly being TRBD2 (6 bases). Germline CDR1 is SGHNT and CDR2 is YYREEE (reference sequence). This CDR3 region has 15 residues. Trimming removed 0 bases at V and 9 bases at J, with 16 bases between. CDR3 sequence (DNA): TGTGCCAGCAGCTTGGTTAGCGGTACAGTTGGTGAGCAGTTCTTC. This gives the protein CASSLVSGTVGEQFF.

The chain employs TRBV27 and TRBJ2-2; 10 positions match TRBD2. V lost 3 bases, J lost 7 bases, and 14 bases stayed unmatched. The CDR3 spans 18 residues. Germline CDR1 and CDR2: MNHEY and SMNVEV (reference sequence). The CDR3 DNA follows: TGTGCCAGCAGTTTTAAGGGAATAGCGGGAGGCCCCAGCGGGGAGCTGTTTTTT. Translating it yields CASSFKGIAGGPSGELFF.

V and J are TRBV6-6 and TRBJ2-7; D is undetermined. This CDR3 is built from 12 residues. CDR1 MNHNY and CDR2 SVGAGI come from the germline V gene (reference sequence). V was cut by 2 bases and J by 6 bases, with 8 bases left in between. The CDR3 DNA reads as TGTGCCAGCAGTTACAACAAGGGCGAGCAGTACTTC. Its protein is CASSYNKGEQYF.

This chain connects TRBV5-1 to TRBJ2-1; D may be TRBD2 (6 bases). Trimming left V 0 bases short and J 5 bases short, with 9 bases between. The CDR3 is 14 amino acids. CDR1 SGHRS and CDR2 YFSETQ come from the germline V gene. This CDR3 is CASSLDGTDNEQFF. The CDR3 DNA reads as TGCGCCAGCAGCTTGGACGGGACTGACAATGAGCAGTTCTTC.

V usage is TRBV30 and J usage is TRBJ1-2; maybe TRBD1 (5 bases). In germline, CDR1 is GTSNPN, CDR2 SVGIG (reference sequence). The CDR3 is made up of 14 amino acids. V gave up 3 bases and J gave up 3 bases, with 14 bases separating them. The CDR3 nucleotides are TGTGCCTGGAGAAGATCGGGACGGTACTATGGCTACACCTTC. Translation gives CAWRRSGRYYGYTF.

DNA of the CDR3: TGTGCCAGCAGCTCTGTCGGGACAGGGGATTACGAGCAGTACTTC. As protein: CASSSVGTGDYEQYF. This chain uses TRBV5-6 with TRBJ2-7; 10 bases match TRBD1. The V gene's germline CDR1 is SGHDT and CDR2 YYEEEE. CDR3 length: 15 residues. V trimming: 3 bases; J trimming: 4 bases; junction bases outside the gene matches: 7.

The chain recombines TRBV19 with TRBJ1-2, with D possibly TRBD1 on 6 matching bases. The CDR3 loop spans 15 amino acids. The V end lost 6 bases, the J end lost 8 bases, and 22 bases lay between the germline ends. CDR1 and CDR2 from the germline V gene are LNHDA and SQIVND (reference sequence). The DNA for the CDR3 is TGTGCCAGTAGAGCCCCCCAGGGCGAAGGGGGAGGCTACACCTTC. Translated, it gives CASRAPQGEGGGYTF. Supplemented by reference TRBV19 and TRBJ1-2, the full variable domain reads DGGITQSPKYLFRKEGQNVTLSCEQNLNHDAMYWYRQDPGQGLRLIYYSQIVNDFQKGDIAEGYSVSREKKESFPLTVTSAQKNPTAFYLCASRAPQGEGGGYTFGSGTRLTVV.